The present entry profiles one TCR beta chain with its context. This clonotype was recorded many times. Its antigen target is currently unknown. Base quality data are lacking; no much larger clone is found one base away. The data derive from a study of tumor and adjacent non-tumor tissue in lung cancer listed by TCRdb under 2018. About the study as a whole: By cancer type, the cohort comprised some 13 adenocarcinoma patients, 2 squamous cell carcinoma patients and 1 small cell lung cancer patient. Bulk TCRbeta repertoires were compared between lung tumor tissue and matched distant non-tumor lung tissue obtained from 15 or so lung cancer patients. Ages among the roughly 15 patients ranged from about 31 to 85 years, there were 10 men and 5 women, and disease was at TNM stage I to III. Sequencing generated a total of more than 100 million productive TCRbeta reads, averaging around 4.3 million reads per sample. Around 30 paired specimens, one tumor and one normal lung sample per patient, were profiled by TCRbeta CDR3 sequencing.

Library method: multiplex PCR. TCRdb records Illumina HiSeq 2500 as the sequencer. TCRbeta libraries were constructed through three rounds of nested PCR with primers (Table S4) according to protocols modified from ARM-PCR. PCR products of 200-500 bp were gel-excised and purified with the QIAquick gel extraction kit before sequencing. The study's processing was this. Reads were cleaned using Trimmomatic, were merged into complete CDR3 sequences using FLASH, and were assigned to V(D)J germline segments using MiTCR. Clonal diversity was computed as the inverse Simpson's index with VDJtools. In-frame sequences without a premature stop codon were defined as productive reads. The public reads were quality trimmed at Q25 with fastp and then assembled into clones with MiXCR by TCRdb, keeping productive beta chains. All rows with the same CDR3 protein become a single entry with the most common DNA and genes. It is TCRdb's table, rather than the study itself, that gives the V and J calls and clone size. The sample profile shows 75,000 to 100,000 distinct CDR3 sequences; roughly 66% of them were found once. About a sixth of the sample goes to the ten largest clones.

The cysteine opens and the phenylalanine closes a CDR3 of 14 amino acids. The sequence is cut down to CDR3 DNA, 42 bases in frame from base 1. Trimming takes 5 bases from V and 4 bases from J, and the germline ends sit 14 bases apart. CDR1 and CDR2, per the germline V gene, are MNHEY and SVGAGI. RNA was isolated from bulk unsorted tissue, and RNA quality was assessed with a NanoDrop ND-1000 and an Agilent 2100. The donors were newly diagnosed lung cancer patients admitted for thoracic surgery in China from August to November 2014 who had not received prior chemotherapy. The study excluded patients who had received radiotherapy or chemotherapy before or who had another cancer at the same time. Pieces of surgical tissue measuring roughly 1-2.2 cm3 were kept in RNAlater solution and stored at -80 degrees C until use. Results and caveats for the whole study, not just this receptor: Younger patients had significantly higher TCR diversity, and higher tumor TCR diversity was associated with shorter overall and disease-free survival. Significantly higher TCR diversity (inverse Simpson) was observed in tumor tissue than in normal lung tissue (around 460 vs 160, P = 0.0075, Mann-Whitney U test). Only about 15 patients were in the cohort, and the authors stated that larger samples and more detailed clinical data are needed. Neither the sequencing platform nor unique molecular identifiers are named or mentioned anywhere in the methods. In normal lung, the top 100 clones accounted for a significantly larger cumulative share of the repertoire than in tumor tissue. Because peripheral blood was not sequenced, the blood TCRbeta repertoires of the lung cancer patients in the study went unexamined.

The sequenced sample was lung tumor tissue. The receptor was isolated from a man aged 55 to 69 with non-small cell lung cancer. The chain was built from TRBV6-5 and TRBJ1-1, with a weak D call of TRBD1 (6 bases match). The DNA sequence follows: TGTGCCAGCAGTAACGGGGGCAGGGGCACTGAAGCTTTCTTT. It specifies CASSNGGRGTEAFF.